This entry concerns a single T cell receptor (beta chain). This sample is part of a study of blood T cell repertoires in COVID-19. The wider study: The United States, Italy and Spain provided the acute and convalescent COVID-19 samples. The cDNA or gDNA used as material had been derived from T cells, B-cell-depleted T cells, or PBMCs.

Only in-frame clones appear in the TCRdb table, and some are missing; sequencing was by immunoSEQ multiplex PCR. The data contain about 250,000 clones, 70% to 90% of them singletons. V was shortened by 5 bases and J by 1 base, with 14 bases between the two germline ends. CDR1 SGHAT and CDR2 FQNNGV come from the germline V gene. The CDR3 contains 15 residues. Sequences were obtained from PBMCs or T cells enriched from blood (not recorded which). The chain joins TRBV11-2 to TRBJ1-1; D not resolved. The sequence was collected from a man between 18 and 35 years old who had recovered from COVID-19. The CDR3 region has the DNA TGTGCCAGCAGCGTAATGTCTCTGAGGAACACTGAAGCTTTCTTT. Protein: CASSVMSLRNTEAFF.